The sample holds a few counts of the clone carrying this T cell receptor beta chain. Its matching antigen is unknown. This CDR3 comprises 12 residues. Germline lookup yields CDR1 LGHDT and CDR2 YNNKEL (reference sequence). V was trimmed by 2 bases and J by 11 bases, leaving 12 bases between them. Each cDNA molecule in the library carried unique molecular identifiers. Authors' processing steps: Samples ranged from roughly 20,000 to 700,000 TCRs, with a median of roughly 93,000. TCRdb reprocessed the RACE reads via MiXCR and lists one record per CDR3 protein. TCRdb's processing, not the authors', yielded these V and J calls. The table includes some 81,000 distinct CDR3 sequences, about 8.6% detected once. The entry originates in a study of human T cells and chemical hapten exposure. Study findings and constraints: Sensitizing with DPC caused no change in TCRs above 1 in 1000 frequency.

The time point: healthy volunteer bleed at 6 weeks. Whole blood, unfractionated, served as the material for total RNA extraction. This chain connects TRBV3-1 to TRBJ1-1, with D possibly matching TRBD1 (5 bases). This TCR was recovered from a female donor in good health. Some clones in this sample may be carry-over from other donors' samples. What was sequenced was whole blood. Written as DNA, the CDR3 is TGTGCCAGCAGCCAAAGGGACGGGCGGGCTTTCTTT. Its protein product is CASSQRDGRAFF.